This record covers a single TCR beta chain. Its antigen remains unknown. From germline, CDR1 is KGHSH and CDR2 LQKENI. V gave up 3 bases and J gave up 3 bases; unmatched junction bases: 8. CDR3 length: 15 residues. This sample is drawn from a study of PD-1 blockade in classical Hodgkin lymphoma. Repertoires were generated with immunoSEQ multiplex PCR, while TCRdb's copy carries only in-frame clones and drops some. The sample gives nearly 25,000 clones, roughly three quarters of which show up once; around 7% is in the top ten. The patients all showed relapse after autologous stem cell transplantation, while their brentuximab vedotin exposure varied. General study results and limits: What drove the repertoire differences, possibly disease activity or prior therapy, has not been defined. CD4+ TCR diversity, unlike CD8+, climbed significantly by C4D1. Patients were excluded if nivolumab began under 1 year after ASCT (the autologous transplant).

The chain uses TRBV18 and TRBJ2-7, with 7 bases lining up with TRBD1. The sequence came from a human donor with classical Hodgkin lymphoma. This sample comprised peripheral blood mononuclear cells (PBMCs), obtained at baseline. The chain's CDR3 is CASSPLPGQFYEQYF. The CDR3 DNA follows: TGTGCCAGCTCACCTCTACCGGGACAGTTCTACGAGCAGTACTTC.